This T cell receptor beta chain derives from a study of blood T cell repertoires in COVID-19. Study-wide context: Acute and convalescent COVID-19 specimens originated in the United States, Italy and Spain. PBMCs, B-cell-depleted T cells, or T cells were the source of the cDNA or gDNA that made up the material.

The germline V gene has CDR1 MGHDK and CDR2 SYGVNS. V shed 0 bases and J 9 bases; nucleotides not matched to a gene: 8. This CDR3 spans 15 amino acids. Authors' methods: Estimation of nucleated cell counts was performed using reference gene primer amplification. Profiled with immunoSEQ multiplex PCR; TCRdb holds only in-frame clones, not every one. V and J calls and clone size are given by that table; D and trimming were obtained from the DNA. The sample shows approximately 99,000 clones, about 86% of them seen only once. V and J are TRBV25-1 and TRBJ1-1; 9 bases fit TRBD1. The sequence came from a woman aged 55-69 years in a cohort sampled during active or convalescent COVID-19. Material for sequencing was peripheral blood. The CDR3 DNA reads as TGTGCCAGCAGTGAATATGTATTGACAGGGGGGAAAGCTTTCTTT. Amino acid sequence: CASSEYVLTGGKAFF.